This T cell receptor beta chain was obtained from a study of blood T cell repertoires in COVID-19. Study summary: PBMCs, B-cell-depleted T cells, or T cells were the source of the cDNA or gDNA that made up the material.

Per the original data handling: Estimates of nucleated cell counts were drawn from the amplification of reference gene primers. The table came from immunoSEQ multiplex PCR; TCRdb's copy has only in-frame clones and leaves some out. V and J calls and clone size are as listed in that table; D and trimming were resolved from the DNA. The sample has about 83,000 clones, roughly 90% seen once. Germline V CDR1 and CDR2: MDHEN, SYDVKM. Trimming at V came to 2 bases and at J to 2 bases, leaving 3 bases not matched to a gene. This CDR3 region has 15 residues. This TCR derives from an elderly woman with active or convalescent COVID-19. The V and J genes are TRBV28 and TRBJ1-1; 9 nucleotides line up with TRBD1. Source material: peripheral blood. The CDR3 region is CASSLRTGENTEAFF. CDR3 DNA sequence: TGTGCCAGCAGTTTAAGGACAGGGGAAAACACTGAAGCTTTCTTT.